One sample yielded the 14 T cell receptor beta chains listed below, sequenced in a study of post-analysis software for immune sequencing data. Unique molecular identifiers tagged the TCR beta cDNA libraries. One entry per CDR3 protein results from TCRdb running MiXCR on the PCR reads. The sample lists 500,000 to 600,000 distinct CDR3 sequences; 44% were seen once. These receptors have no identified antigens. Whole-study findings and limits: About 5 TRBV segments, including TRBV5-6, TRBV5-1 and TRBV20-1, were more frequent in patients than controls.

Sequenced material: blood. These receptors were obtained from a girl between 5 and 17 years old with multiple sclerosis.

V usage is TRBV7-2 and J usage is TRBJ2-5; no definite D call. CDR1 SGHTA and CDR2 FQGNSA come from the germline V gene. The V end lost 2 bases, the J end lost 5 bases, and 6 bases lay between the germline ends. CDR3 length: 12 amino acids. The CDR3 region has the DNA TGTGCCAGCAGCTTACGGTTGGAGACCCAGTACTTC. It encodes CASSLRLETQYF.

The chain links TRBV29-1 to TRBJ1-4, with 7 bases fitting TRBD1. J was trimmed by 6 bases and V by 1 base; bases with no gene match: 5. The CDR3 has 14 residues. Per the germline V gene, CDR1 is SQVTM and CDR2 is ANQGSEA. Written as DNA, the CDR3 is TGCAGCGTTGAAGGGGACAGCGGGGATGAAAAACTGTTTTTT. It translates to CSVEGDSGDEKLFF.

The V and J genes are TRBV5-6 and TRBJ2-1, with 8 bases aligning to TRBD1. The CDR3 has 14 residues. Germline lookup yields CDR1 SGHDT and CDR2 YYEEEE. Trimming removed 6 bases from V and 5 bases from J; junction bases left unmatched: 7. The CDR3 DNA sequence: TGTGCCAGCATCGAGGACAGGGCTAACAATGAGCAGTTCTTC. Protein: CASIEDRANNEQFF.

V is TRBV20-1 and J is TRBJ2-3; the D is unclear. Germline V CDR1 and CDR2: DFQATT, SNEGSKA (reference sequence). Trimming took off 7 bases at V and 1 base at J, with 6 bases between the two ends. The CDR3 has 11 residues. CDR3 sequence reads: CSVWGTDTQYF. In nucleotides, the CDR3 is TGCAGTGTATGGGGCACAGATACGCAGTATTTT.

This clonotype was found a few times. The CDR3 here is CASSPGAGNYGYTF. DNA of the CDR3: TGTGCCAGCAGTCCGGGGGCCGGTAACTATGGCTACACCTTC. The chain has TRBV6-6 and TRBJ1-2; D might be TRBD1 (6 bases). Trimming left V 5 bases short and J 1 base short, with 11 bases between. CDR3 length: 14 amino acids. CDR1 and CDR2 from the germline V gene are MNHNY and SVGAGI (reference sequence).

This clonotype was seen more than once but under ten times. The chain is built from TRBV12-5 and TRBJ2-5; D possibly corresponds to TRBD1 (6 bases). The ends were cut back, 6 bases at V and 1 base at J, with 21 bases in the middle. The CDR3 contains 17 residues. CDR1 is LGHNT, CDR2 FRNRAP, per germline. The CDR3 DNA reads TGTGCTAGTGGCCGTAACACAGGGACCTACCTCCAAGAGACCCAGTACTTC. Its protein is CASGRNTGTYLQETQYF.

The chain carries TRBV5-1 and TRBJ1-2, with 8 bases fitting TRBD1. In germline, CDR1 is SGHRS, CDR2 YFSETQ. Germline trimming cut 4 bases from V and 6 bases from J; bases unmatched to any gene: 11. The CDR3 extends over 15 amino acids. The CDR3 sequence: CASSPGTGSWNGYTF. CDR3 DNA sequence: TGCGCCAGCAGCCCCGGGACAGGCTCCTGGAATGGCTACACCTTC.

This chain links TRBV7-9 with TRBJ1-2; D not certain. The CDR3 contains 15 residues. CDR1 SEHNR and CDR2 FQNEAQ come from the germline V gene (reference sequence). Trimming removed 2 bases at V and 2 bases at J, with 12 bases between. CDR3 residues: CASSLSHPVNYGYTF. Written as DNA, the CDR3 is TGTGCCAGCAGCTTATCCCACCCAGTAAACTATGGCTACACCTTC.

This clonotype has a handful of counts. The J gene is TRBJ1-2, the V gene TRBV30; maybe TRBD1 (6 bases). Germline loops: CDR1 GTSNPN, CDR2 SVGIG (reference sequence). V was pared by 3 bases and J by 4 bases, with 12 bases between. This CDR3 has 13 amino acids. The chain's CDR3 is CAWRQGLAYGYTF. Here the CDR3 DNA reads TGTGCCTGGAGACAGGGATTGGCCTATGGCTACACCTTC. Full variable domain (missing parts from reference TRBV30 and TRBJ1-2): SQTIHQWPATLVQPVGSPLSLECTVEGTSNPNLYWYRQAAGRGLQLLFYSVGIGQISSEVPQNLSASRPQDRQFILSSKKLLLSDSGFYLCAWRQGLAYGYTFGSGTRLTVV.

The CDR3 DNA reads TGTGCCAGCAGTTATTACAGACAGAACACTGAAGCTTTCTTT. It yields the protein CASSYYRQNTEAFF. The chain couples TRBV6-6 to TRBJ1-1, with D uncertain. V lost 3 bases and J lost 1, with 9 bases in between. The V gene's germline CDR1 is MNHNY and CDR2 SVGAGI (reference sequence). This CDR3 is 14 amino acids long.

CDR3 in amino acids: CASSPSGGGSGYTF. The CDR3 DNA follows: TGTGCCAGCAGCCCCTCCGGAGGGGGAAGCGGCTACACCTTC. The V gene is TRBV7-2, the J gene TRBJ1-2; D perhaps matches TRBD1 (6 bases). The CDR3 runs to 14 residues. V lost 5 bases and J 8 bases, leaving 18 bases between the germline ends. Germline values: CDR1 SGHTA, CDR2 FQGNSA.

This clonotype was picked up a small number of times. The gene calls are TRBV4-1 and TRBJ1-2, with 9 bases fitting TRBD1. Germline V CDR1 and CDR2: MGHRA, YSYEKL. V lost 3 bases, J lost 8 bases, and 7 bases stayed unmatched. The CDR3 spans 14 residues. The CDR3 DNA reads TGCGCCAGCAGCCACTGGACAGGGGAGAACGGCTACACCTTC. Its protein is CASSHWTGENGYTF.

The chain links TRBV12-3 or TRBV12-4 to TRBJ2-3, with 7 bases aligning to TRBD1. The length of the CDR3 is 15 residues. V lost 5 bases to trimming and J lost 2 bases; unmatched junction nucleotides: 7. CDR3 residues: CASSLTGVPTDTQYF. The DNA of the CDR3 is TGTGCCAGCAGTCTTACAGGGGTTCCCACAGATACGCAGTATTTT.

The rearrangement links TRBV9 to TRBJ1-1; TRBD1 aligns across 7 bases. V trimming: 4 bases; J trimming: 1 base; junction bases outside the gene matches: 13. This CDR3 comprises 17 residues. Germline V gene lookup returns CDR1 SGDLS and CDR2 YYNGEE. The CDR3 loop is CASSPGVEGAGNTEAFF. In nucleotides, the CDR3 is TGTGCCAGCAGCCCAGGCGTAGAGGGGGCTGGGAACACTGAAGCTTTCTTT.